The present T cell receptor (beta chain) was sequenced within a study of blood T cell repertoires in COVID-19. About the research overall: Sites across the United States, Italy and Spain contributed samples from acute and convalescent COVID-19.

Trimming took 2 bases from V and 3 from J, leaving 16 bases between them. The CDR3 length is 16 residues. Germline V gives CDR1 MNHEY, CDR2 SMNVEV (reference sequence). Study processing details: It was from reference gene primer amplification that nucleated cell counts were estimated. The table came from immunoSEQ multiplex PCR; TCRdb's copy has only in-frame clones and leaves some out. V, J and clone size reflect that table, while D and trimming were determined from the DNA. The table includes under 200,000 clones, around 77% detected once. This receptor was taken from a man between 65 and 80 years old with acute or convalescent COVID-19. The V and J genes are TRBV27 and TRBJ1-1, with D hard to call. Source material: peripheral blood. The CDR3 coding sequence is TGTGCCAGCAGTTTAAGTACGGCCGGGAGGGACACTGAAGCTTTCTTT. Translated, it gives CASSLSTAGRDTEAFF.